The rows below give T cell receptor beta chains drawn from one sample of a study of breast tumors, draining lymph nodes, adjacent tissues. TCRdb fed the multiplex PCR reads into MiXCR, producing one record per CDR3 protein. The sample lists a few hundred thousand distinct CDR3 sequences, around 35% occurring once. The specimen sequenced was axillary lymph node tissue. The receptors shown here come from a female donor with breast cancer. Some clones in this sample may be carry-over from other donors' samples. The CDR3 runs from the conserved cysteine through the conserved F or W. D genes are given only for firm matches. Clone sizes are given selectively: once, few, many, or a class where the clone is expanded.

v_call	clone_size	d_call	j_call	cdr3_aa	cdr3_nt
TRBV7-3	many	.	TRBJ1-5	CASSLNGGGNQPQHF	TGTGCCAGCAGCTTAAACGGGGGTGGCAATCAGCCCCAGCATTTT
TRBV6-4	many	.	TRBJ1-2	CASSQGGGIGYTF	TGTGCCAGTTCTCAGGGAGGGGGAATTGGCTACACCTTC
TRBV20-1	many	TRBD1	TRBJ1-3	CSARDPEGQRGGNTIYF	TGCAGTGCTAGAGATCCGGAGGGACAGCGGGGTGGAAACACCATATATTTT
TRBV10-3	many	.	TRBJ2-1	CAIADQYNEQFF	TGTGCCATCGCCGACCAGTACAATGAGCAGTTCTTC
TRBV20-1	many	.	TRBJ2-1	CSARDQGNEQFF	TGCAGTGCTAGAGATCAAGGGAATGAGCAGTTCTTC
TRBV20-1	many	.	TRBJ2-3	CSARQGGVADTQYF	TGCAGTGCTAGGCAGGGGGGGGTCGCAGATACGCAGTATTTT
TRBV7-2	.	.	TRBJ2-1	CARNEQFF	TGTGCCCGCAATGAGCAGTTCTTC
TRBV30	few	TRBD2	TRBJ2-1	CAWTETRLAVYNEQFF	TGTGCCTGGACAGAAACCAGACTAGCGGTTTACAATGAGCAGTTCTTC
TRBV9	many	.	TRBJ2-1	CASSVQYNEQFF	TGTGCCAGCAGCGTTCAGTACAATGAGCAGTTCTTC
TRBV25-1	.	TRBD2	TRBJ2-3	CASSARGSSGSTDTQYF	TGTGCCAGCAGTGCTAGAGGGTCTAGCGGATCCACAGATACGCAGTATTTT
TRBV5-1	many	.	TRBJ1-2	CASSLLGRNYGYTF	TGCGCCAGCAGCTTGTTGGGCAGAAACTATGGCTACACCTTC
TRBV10-2	many	.	TRBJ2-3	CASTRAVGPGTDTQYF	TGCGCCAGCACCCGAGCTGTTGGGCCGGGCACAGATACGCAGTATTTT
TRBV11-3	.	TRBD1	TRBJ2-5	CASSRTGPAETQYF	TGTGCCAGCAGCCGGACAGGGCCGGCGGAGACCCAGTACTTC
TRBV19	many	TRBD2	TRBJ2-3	CASSSHFRLAGLKDTQYF	TGTGCCAGTAGTTCCCACTTCCGGCTAGCGGGGTTGAAAGATACGCAGTATTTT
TRBV20-1	many	.	TRBJ2-3	CSARGGPSSTDTQYF	TGCAGTGCTAGAGGGGGGCCCTCTAGCACAGATACGCAGTATTTT
TRBV30	few	TRBD1	TRBJ2-3	CAWRVTGKGRDTQYF	TGTGCCTGGAGAGTGACAGGGAAGGGTCGAGATACGCAGTATTTT
TRBV15	.	.	TRBJ2-2	CATSRDQGTGELFF	TGTGCCACCAGCAGAGATCAGGGAACCGGGGAGCTGTTTTTT
TRBV6-6	.	.	TRBJ1-3	CASSPAGLGGAGNTIYF	TGTGCCAGCAGTCCCGCAGGGCTTGGGGGGGCTGGAAACACCATATATTTT
TRBV2	.	.	TRBJ1-2	CASSPFRDMSNAANYGYTF	TGTGCCAGCAGCCCCTTCCGGGACATGTCCAACGCCGCTAACTATGGCTACACCTTC
TRBV7-2	once	.	TRBJ2-7	CASSGASSYEQYF	TGTGCCAGCAGCGGGGCGAGCTCCTACGAGCAGTACTTC
TRBV27	.	TRBD1	TRBJ2-7	CASRLTSDRGPYEQYF	TGTGCCAGCAGACTCACTTCGGACAGGGGGCCCTACGAGCAGTACTTC
TRBV2	.	.	TRBJ2-6	CASSGPTLTF	TGTGCCAGCAGCGGACCTACCCTGACTTTC
TRBV6-5	many	.	TRBJ2-7	CASADRRSDKQYF	TGTGCCAGCGCCGACAGGCGGTCCGACAAGCAGTACTTC
TRBV19	many	.	TRBJ1-2	CASSARSRYGYTF	TGTGCCAGTAGTGCCCGGTCGCGCTATGGCTACACCTTC
TRBV9	many	.	TRBJ1-2	CASSVGGQSNYGSTF	TGTGCCAGCAGCGTAGGTGGACAGTCGAACTATGGCTCCACCTTC
TRBV7-2	.	TRBD1	TRBJ1-2	CASSLAGQGARRGSGYTF	TGTGCCAGCAGCTTAGCAGGACAGGGGGCGCGGAGGGGATCTGGCTACACCTTC
TRBV7-2	many	.	TRBJ1-2	CASSLDWLDYGYTF	TGTGCCAGCAGCTTAGATTGGCTCGACTATGGCTACACCTTC
TRBV7-6	many	TRBD1	TRBJ2-1	CASSPSWGQENEQFF	TGTGCCAGCAGCCCCTCTTGGGGACAGGAAAATGAGCAGTTCTTC
TRBV24-1	.	.	TRBJ1-5	CATSRLTGYSQPQHF	TGTGCCACCAGTAGACTAACAGGGTATAGTCAGCCCCAGCATTTT
TRBV2	.	.	TRBJ2-7	CASSEGGEQYF	TGTGCCAGCAGTGAGGGGGGCGAGCAGTACTTC
TRBV29-1	.	TRBD1	TRBJ1-2	CSVGQGAYGYTF	TGCAGCGTGGGACAGGGGGCTTATGGCTACACCTTC
TRBV11-2	few	.	TRBJ2-1	CASSFDPGARYNEQFF	TGTGCCAGCAGCTTTGATCCGGGGGCGAGGTACAATGAGCAGTTCTTC
TRBV20-1	.	TRBD1	TRBJ1-1	CSATHSGGAGEAFF	TGCAGTGCTACTCACTCAGGGGGAGCGGGGGAAGCTTTCTTT
TRBV7-9	many	.	TRBJ1-2	CASSLIGYGYTF	TGTGCCAGCAGCTTAATAGGCTATGGCTACACCTTC
TRBV4-3	many	TRBD1	TRBJ1-2	CASSQERSQGVYGYTF	TGCGCCAGCAGCCAAGAGAGGAGCCAGGGGGTCTATGGCTACACCTTC